The 30 T cell receptor beta chains below were found in one sample sequenced in a study of CD4 T cells in relation to SARS-CoV-2 and coronaviruses (dated by TCRdb to about 2021). CD4+ T cells from unexposed donors were collected before the COVID-19 pandemic (2011-2018). After 10 days of culture, CD4+ T cells were isolated with the EasySep CD4+ T cell isolation kit. Which antigens these TCRs recognize remains unknown. Library preparation was by the immunoSEQ multiplex PCR assay. TCRdb re-hosts the immuneACCESS table, in-frame sequences only. Its copies lack some clones; in the studies checked, an unresolved V gene accounts for under half of them, and the cause for the rest is not known. This sample gives about 21,000 clones in total; 74% of them show up just once. The top ten clones comprise roughly an eighth of the sample. The sample comprised CD4+ T cells from PBMCs, cultured in vitro. Receptors originate from a human donor in good health.

This sequence joins TRBV2 and TRBJ2-7; 9 nucleotides agree with TRBD1. Germline values: CDR1 SNHLY, CDR2 FYNNEI. This CDR3 is 14 amino acids long. The V segment lost 6 bases and the J segment 5 bases; nucleotides outside the gene matches: 8. This CDR3 is CASSGGQGVDEQYF. The DNA for the CDR3 is TGTGCCAGCAGCGGGGGACAGGGAGTGGACGAGCAGTACTTC.

The chain combines TRBV15 with TRBJ2-2; 8 nucleotides agree with TRBD1. This CDR3 has 19 residues. CDR1 is LNHNV, CDR2 YYDKDF, per germline (reference sequence). After removal of 0 bases from V and 2 bases from J, the junction contained 11 bases not matched to a gene. The DNA for the CDR3 is TGTGCCACCAGCAGAGATCTTAATGCAGGGGGCCCTAACACCGGGGAGCTGTTTTTT. Amino acid sequence: CATSRDLNAGGPNTGELFF.

The gene calls are TRBV9 and TRBJ2-2; 8 nucleotides match TRBD2. Germline values: CDR1 SGDLS, CDR2 YYNGEE. This CDR3 has 16 residues. The trim removed 4 bases at V and 6 bases at J, leaving 11 bases unmatched. The CDR3: CASSLGGAGVPGELFF. DNA for the CDR3: TGTGCCAGCAGCCTCGGGGGAGCGGGAGTACCCGGGGAGCTGTTTTTT.

The V and J genes are TRBV20-1 and TRBJ2-7; D gene ambiguous. This CDR3 is 11 amino acids long. The germline V gene has CDR1 DFQATT and CDR2 SNEGSKA (reference sequence). The V end was cut by 1 base, the J end by 4 bases, with 5 bases between. The DNA of the CDR3 is TGCAGTGCTAGAGGTGGATACGAGCAGTACTTC. The encoded protein is CSARGGYEQYF.

This clone was seen a handful of times. CDR3: CASSDLRDRYNSPLHF. In nucleotides, the CDR3 is TGTGCCAGCAGTGACCTCCGGGACCGGTATAATTCACCCCTCCACTTT. The chain uses TRBV25-1 and TRBJ1-6; D may be TRBD1 (5 bases). CDR1 is MGHDK, CDR2 SYGVNS, per germline. V was shortened by 3 bases and J by 4 bases, with 13 bases between the two germline ends. The CDR3 contains 16 residues.

The V gene is TRBV6-6, the J gene TRBJ2-7; possibly TRBD2 for D (7 bases). CDR3 length equals 14 residues. V was pared by 7 bases and J by 4 bases, with 17 bases between. Germline V CDR1 and CDR2: MNHNY, SVGAGI (reference sequence). The CDR3 DNA reads as TGTGCCAGCACCCAAGGGGGGGGCAGGTACGAGCAGTACTTC. It translates to CASTQGGGRYEQYF.

This clone was seen just once. The V call is TRBV3-1 (or the pseudogene TRBV3-2), the J call TRBJ1-5, with a possible D match to TRBD1 (5 bases). V was clipped by 1 base and J by 9 bases, with 22 bases between them. The germline V gene encodes CDR1 LGHDT and CDR2 YNNKEL (reference sequence). The CDR3 has 17 residues. CDR3 protein: CASSQGSPAGRLRPQHF. As DNA, the CDR3 is TGTGCCAGCAGCCAAGGCTCCCCCGCAGGGCGCCTCAGGCCCCAGCATTTT.

The chain combines TRBV24-1 with TRBJ1-4, with D unclear. Germline assignment: CDR1 KGHDR and CDR2 SFDVKD. The CDR3 contains 14 residues. The germline V and J ends were trimmed by 4 bases and 3 bases, with 8 bases remaining between them. The CDR3 spells CATSDSGANEKLFF. CDR3 nucleotide sequence: TGTGCCACCAGTGACTCCGGGGCTAATGAAAAACTGTTTTTT.

The V gene is TRBV19, the J gene TRBJ2-1; tentative D call: TRBD1 (6 bases). The CDR3 has 14 amino acids. Between the trimmed V and J ends, which lost 7 bases and 9 bases, there was a span of 19 bases. Germline V gene lookup returns CDR1 LNHDA and CDR2 SQIVND (reference sequence). Here the CDR3 DNA reads TGTGCCAGTAACCCGGAGCAGGGGTCGGTTGAGCAGTTCTTC. Encoded protein: CASNPEQGSVEQFF.

CDR3 in DNA: TGCGCCAGCAGCTTGGGTGGAGTCCAAGAGACCCAGTACTTC. It specifies CASSLGGVQETQYF. V gene TRBV5-1 combines with J gene TRBJ2-5; D remains ambiguous. Germline assignment: CDR1 SGHRS and CDR2 YFSETQ. The CDR3 totals 14 residues. V lost 0 bases and J 1 base, leaving 7 bases between the germline ends. The full variable domain, completed using reference TRBV5-1 and TRBJ2-5, is KAGVTQTPRYLIKTRGQQVTLSCSPISGHRSVSWYQQTPGQGLQFLFEYFSETQRNKGNFPGRFSGRQFSNSRSEMNVSTLELGDSALYLCASSLGGVQETQYFGPGTRLLVL.

This clone was observed a few times. The chain employs TRBV18 and TRBJ2-2; unclear D gene. The V end lost 5 bases, the J end lost 3 bases, and 7 bases lay between the germline ends. CDR1 and CDR2 (germline): KGHSH, LQKENI. This CDR3 region has 13 residues. The CDR3 loop is CASSIGDTGELFF. The CDR3 nucleotides read TGTGCCAGCTCAATAGGCGACACCGGGGAGCTGTTTTTT.

J is TRBJ2-7 and V is TRBV5-1; TRBD1 aligns across 9 bases. The trim removed 4 bases at V and 7 bases at J, leaving 15 bases unmatched. The CDR3 is 16 amino acids. The germline V gene encodes CDR1 SGHRS and CDR2 YFSETQ. The CDR3, as DNA: TGCGCCAGCAGCGGACAGGGGTTCTCGGACCGGAGGGAGCAGTACTTC. As protein: CASSGQGFSDRREQYF.

CDR3 DNA: TGTGCCTGGAGTTCCCGGTCCAATGGGGAAAAACTGTTTTTT. Its protein product is CAWSSRSNGEKLFF. V gene TRBV30 combines with J gene TRBJ1-4; D is undetermined. The CDR3 runs 14 residues. Germline assignment: CDR1 GTSNPN and CDR2 SVGIG (reference sequence). The ends were cut back, 2 bases at V and 8 bases at J, with 15 bases in the middle.

The V and J genes are TRBV9 and TRBJ2-2, with D perhaps assigned TRBD1 or TRBD2 (5 bases each). Between the trimmed V and J ends, which lost 0 bases and 8 bases, there was a span of 17 bases. Germline V gives CDR1 SGDLS, CDR2 YYNGEE. The CDR3 has 16 amino acids. The CDR3 here is CASSVAGTMRSGELFF. In DNA form, the CDR3 reads TGTGCCAGCAGCGTAGCAGGGACCATGAGGAGTGGGGAGCTGTTTTTT.

V gene TRBV4-2 combines with J gene TRBJ2-4; 8 nucleotides match TRBD1. From germline, CDR1 is LGHNA and CDR2 YNFKEQ. The J segment lost 6 bases and the V segment lost 0 bases, leaving 10 bases of the junction unmatched. The CDR3 sequence is 17 residues long. CDR3 nucleotides: TGTGCCAGCAGCCAAGAAAGGCGGCAGGGGGCTGGAAACATTCAGTACTTC. Residues: CASSQERRQGAGNIQYF.

J is TRBJ2-3 and V is TRBV5-4; TRBD2 aligns across 9 bases. CDR1 and CDR2 from the germline V gene are SGHNT and YYREEE (reference sequence). This CDR3 is 16 amino acids long. J lost 3 bases, V lost 2 bases, and 7 bases had no gene match. In DNA form, the CDR3 reads TGTGCCAGCAGCTTTAAGCGGGAGGCAGGTACAGATACGCAGTATTTT. It is translated as CASSFKREAGTDTQYF.

The chain combines TRBV9 with TRBJ2-1, with 10 nucleotides matching TRBD2. This CDR3 spans 18 amino acids. J was trimmed by 0 bases and V by 0 bases; bases with no gene match: 6. The germline CDR1 and CDR2 sequences are SGDLS and YYNGEE. CDR3 nucleotides: TGTGCCAGCAGCGTAGCTTTAGTAGCGGGGGGCTCCTACAATGAGCAGTTCTTC. This gives the protein CASSVALVAGGSYNEQFF. The full variable domain, its missing parts supplied by reference TRBV9 and TRBJ2-1, is DSGVTQTPKHLITATGQRVTLRCSPRSGDLSVYWYQQSLDQGLQFLIQYYNGEERAKGNILERFSAQQFPDLHSELNLSSLELGDSALYFCASSVALVAGGSYNEQFFGPGTRLTVL.

This clone is large by share. The gene calls are TRBV30 and TRBJ2-1; TRBD2 aligns across 7 bases. V lost 2 bases and J lost 2; bases outside the gene matches: 12. CDR3 size: 17 residues. CDR1 is GTSNPN and CDR2 is SVGIG in the germline V gene (reference sequence). The chain's CDR3 is CAWSPMGLSSTYNEQFF. CDR3 DNA sequence: TGTGCCTGGAGTCCCATGGGACTATCTTCTACCTACAATGAGCAGTTCTTC.

J is TRBJ1-4 and V is TRBV6-6; perhaps TRBD1 as D (6 bases). CDR1 is MNHNY, CDR2 SVGAGI, per germline (reference sequence). The CDR3 runs 11 residues. V shed 6 bases and J shed 8 bases, with 7 bases lying between them. The CDR3 is CASSDREKLFF. CDR3 sequence (DNA): TGTGCCAGCAGCGACAGGGAAAAACTGTTTTTT.

This chain uses TRBV3-1 (or the pseudogene TRBV3-2) with TRBJ2-5; 12 bases match TRBD2. V lost 7 bases to trimming and J lost 9 bases; unmatched junction nucleotides: 6. From germline, CDR1 is LGHDT and CDR2 YNNKEL (reference sequence). The CDR3 has 13 amino acids. The CDR3 region has the DNA TGTGCCAGCACCCAGCGACTAGCGGGGGCCCAGTACTTC. Translated, it gives CASTQRLAGAQYF.

The table lists this clone with a few counts. The rearrangement joins TRBV4-1 to TRBJ2-1; a possible D gene is TRBD2 (6 bases). Germline V gene data show CDR1 as MGHRA and CDR2 as YSYEKL. The V and J ends lost 7 bases and 5 bases respectively, with 21 bases between them. CDR3 length equals 16 residues. This chain's CDR3 is CASMTEPGRTNNEQFF. CDR3 nucleotides: TGCGCCAGCATGACAGAACCAGGGAGGACAAACAATGAGCAGTTCTTC.

This clone has a handful of counts. The chain combines TRBV7-6 with TRBJ2-3, with unresolved D. The CDR3 is made up of 15 amino acids. V gave up 2 bases and J gave up 2 bases, with 11 bases separating them. In germline, CDR1 is SGHVS, CDR2 FNYEAQ. The DNA of the CDR3 is TGTGCCAGCAGCTTATTGCAGCGAGTCACAGATACGCAGTATTTT. Its protein is CASSLLQRVTDTQYF. The full variable domain, with the rest looked up from reference TRBV7-6 and TRBJ2-3, is GAGVSQSPRYKVTKRGQDVALRCDPISGHVSLYWYRQALGQGPEFLTYFNYEAQQDKSGLPNDRFSAERPEGSISTLTIQRTEQRDSAMYRCASSLLQRVTDTQYFGPGTRLTVL.

This sequence joins TRBV27 and TRBJ1-5; D remains unclear. V lost 6 bases, J lost 6 bases, and 12 bases lay in between. Germline lookup yields CDR1 MNHEY and CDR2 SMNVEV (reference sequence). This CDR3 has 13 amino acids. CDR3 sequence (DNA): TGTGCCAGCAGCCGGGAGAGAAGTCAGCCCCAGCATTTT. Amino acids: CASSRERSQPQHF.

This clone was seen just once. The J gene is TRBJ2-3, the V gene TRBV6-5, with unresolved D. The CDR3 totals 15 residues. The V gene's germline CDR1 is MNHEY and CDR2 SVGAGI. V was shortened by 7 bases and J by 0 bases, with 14 bases between the two germline ends. For the CDR3, the DNA is TGTGCCAGCAAACTTAGGTGGGAAAGCACAGATACGCAGTATTTT. Translated: CASKLRWESTDTQYF.

V is TRBV5-4 and J is TRBJ2-3; no firm D call. The CDR3 contains 14 residues. V lost 4 bases and J 4 bases, leaving 13 bases between the germline ends. CDR1 and CDR2 from the germline V gene are SGHNT and YYREEE (reference sequence). The CDR3 nucleotides are TGTGCCAGCAGCCCCTACGGCAGTTCAGATACGCAGTATTTT. This sequence encodes CASSPYGSSDTQYF.

The V call is TRBV15, the J call TRBJ1-1; TRBD1 matches at 10 bases. The ends lost 5 bases at V and 1 base at J; junction bases unmatched: 4. Per the germline V gene, CDR1 is LNHNV and CDR2 is YYDKDF (reference sequence). CDR3 size: 15 residues. CDR3 nucleotide sequence: TGTGCCACCAGCTCGGGACAGGGGCGGAACACTGAAGCTTTCTTT. Translating it yields CATSSGQGRNTEAFF.

The chain uses TRBV7-3 and TRBJ2-1; 10 bases match TRBD2. Germline V gene lookup returns CDR1 SGHTA and CDR2 FQGTGA. V dropped 8 bases and J dropped 7; count of bases not matched to a gene: 14. This CDR3 is 16 amino acids long. DNA for the CDR3: TGTGCCAGCTCTCAGGGAGCGGGAGGGCCGGATAATGAGCAGTTCTTC. Protein product: CASSQGAGGPDNEQFF.

V and J are TRBV14 and TRBJ2-7; D gene ambiguous. There are 15 residues in the CDR3. V was cut by 4 bases and J by 0 bases, with 13 bases left in between. Germline loops: CDR1 SGHDN, CDR2 FVKESK. The CDR3 is CASSRAFASSYEQYF. The CDR3 DNA sequence: TGTGCCAGCAGCCGAGCTTTTGCGAGCTCCTACGAGCAGTACTTC. Full variable domain (rest looked up from reference TRBV14 and TRBJ2-7): EAGVTQFPSHSVIEKGQTVTLRCDPISGHDNLYWYRRVMGKEIKFLLHFVKESKQDESGMPNNRFLAERTGGTYSTLKVQPAELEDSGVYFCASSRAFASSYEQYFGPGTRLTVT.

This clone was seen once. The chain recombines TRBV27 with TRBJ1-2; the D gene is possibly TRBD1 (6 bases). The germline V gene encodes CDR1 MNHEY and CDR2 SMNVEV (reference sequence). This CDR3 has 14 amino acids. V shed 6 bases and J shed 1 base, with 12 bases lying between them. The DNA for the CDR3 is TGTGCCAGCAGACCGGGACACTTTAACTATGGCTACACCTTC. Residues: CASRPGHFNYGYTF.

The sample holds a few counts of this clone. The chain is built from TRBV5-5 and TRBJ1-5; D is ambiguous. Germline CDR1 SGHKS, CDR2 YYEKEE (reference sequence). The CDR3 is made up of 15 amino acids. The ends were cut back, 3 bases at V and 3 bases at J, with 13 bases in the middle. CDR3 sequence: CASSSQGLNNQPQHF. CDR3 nucleotides: TGTGCCAGCAGCTCACAAGGGCTTAACAATCAGCCCCAGCATTTT. Combining the CDR3 with reference TRBV5-5 and TRBJ1-5 gives the whole variable domain DAGVTQSPTHLIKTRGQQVTLRCSPISGHKSVSWYQQVLGQGPQFIFQYYEKEERGRGNFPDRFSARQFPNYSSELNVNALLLGDSALYLCASSSQGLNNQPQHFGDGTRLSIL.